This record looks at one TCR beta chain sequence and its context. While infection was still active, Seattle patients were enrolled and then followed longitudinally. These data are taken from a study of blood T cell repertoires in COVID-19. Study information: Samples came from the United States, Italy and Spain, spanning acute and convalescent COVID-19. T cells, B-cell-depleted T cells, or PBMCs supplied cDNA or gDNA.

In the study's own analysis: Estimates of nucleated cell counts were drawn from the amplification of reference gene primers. Profiled with immunoSEQ multiplex PCR; TCRdb holds only in-frame clones, not every one. That table is the source of V, J and clone size, and D and trimming were worked out from the DNA. The sample has some 350,000 clones; about 90% are singletons. Germline CDR1 MNHNS, CDR2 SASEGT. V gave up 7 bases and J gave up 0 bases; unmatched junction bases: 11. This CDR3 region has 16 residues. The receptor was isolated from a woman between 25 and 40 years old with COVID-19, enrolled during active disease. The chain combines TRBV6-1 with TRBJ1-1, with 7 bases aligning to TRBD1. Specimen: peripheral blood. CDR3 residues: CASTEGALHVNTEAFF. CDR3 DNA sequence: TGTGCCAGCACTGAGGGGGCGTTACACGTGAACACTGAAGCTTTCTTT.